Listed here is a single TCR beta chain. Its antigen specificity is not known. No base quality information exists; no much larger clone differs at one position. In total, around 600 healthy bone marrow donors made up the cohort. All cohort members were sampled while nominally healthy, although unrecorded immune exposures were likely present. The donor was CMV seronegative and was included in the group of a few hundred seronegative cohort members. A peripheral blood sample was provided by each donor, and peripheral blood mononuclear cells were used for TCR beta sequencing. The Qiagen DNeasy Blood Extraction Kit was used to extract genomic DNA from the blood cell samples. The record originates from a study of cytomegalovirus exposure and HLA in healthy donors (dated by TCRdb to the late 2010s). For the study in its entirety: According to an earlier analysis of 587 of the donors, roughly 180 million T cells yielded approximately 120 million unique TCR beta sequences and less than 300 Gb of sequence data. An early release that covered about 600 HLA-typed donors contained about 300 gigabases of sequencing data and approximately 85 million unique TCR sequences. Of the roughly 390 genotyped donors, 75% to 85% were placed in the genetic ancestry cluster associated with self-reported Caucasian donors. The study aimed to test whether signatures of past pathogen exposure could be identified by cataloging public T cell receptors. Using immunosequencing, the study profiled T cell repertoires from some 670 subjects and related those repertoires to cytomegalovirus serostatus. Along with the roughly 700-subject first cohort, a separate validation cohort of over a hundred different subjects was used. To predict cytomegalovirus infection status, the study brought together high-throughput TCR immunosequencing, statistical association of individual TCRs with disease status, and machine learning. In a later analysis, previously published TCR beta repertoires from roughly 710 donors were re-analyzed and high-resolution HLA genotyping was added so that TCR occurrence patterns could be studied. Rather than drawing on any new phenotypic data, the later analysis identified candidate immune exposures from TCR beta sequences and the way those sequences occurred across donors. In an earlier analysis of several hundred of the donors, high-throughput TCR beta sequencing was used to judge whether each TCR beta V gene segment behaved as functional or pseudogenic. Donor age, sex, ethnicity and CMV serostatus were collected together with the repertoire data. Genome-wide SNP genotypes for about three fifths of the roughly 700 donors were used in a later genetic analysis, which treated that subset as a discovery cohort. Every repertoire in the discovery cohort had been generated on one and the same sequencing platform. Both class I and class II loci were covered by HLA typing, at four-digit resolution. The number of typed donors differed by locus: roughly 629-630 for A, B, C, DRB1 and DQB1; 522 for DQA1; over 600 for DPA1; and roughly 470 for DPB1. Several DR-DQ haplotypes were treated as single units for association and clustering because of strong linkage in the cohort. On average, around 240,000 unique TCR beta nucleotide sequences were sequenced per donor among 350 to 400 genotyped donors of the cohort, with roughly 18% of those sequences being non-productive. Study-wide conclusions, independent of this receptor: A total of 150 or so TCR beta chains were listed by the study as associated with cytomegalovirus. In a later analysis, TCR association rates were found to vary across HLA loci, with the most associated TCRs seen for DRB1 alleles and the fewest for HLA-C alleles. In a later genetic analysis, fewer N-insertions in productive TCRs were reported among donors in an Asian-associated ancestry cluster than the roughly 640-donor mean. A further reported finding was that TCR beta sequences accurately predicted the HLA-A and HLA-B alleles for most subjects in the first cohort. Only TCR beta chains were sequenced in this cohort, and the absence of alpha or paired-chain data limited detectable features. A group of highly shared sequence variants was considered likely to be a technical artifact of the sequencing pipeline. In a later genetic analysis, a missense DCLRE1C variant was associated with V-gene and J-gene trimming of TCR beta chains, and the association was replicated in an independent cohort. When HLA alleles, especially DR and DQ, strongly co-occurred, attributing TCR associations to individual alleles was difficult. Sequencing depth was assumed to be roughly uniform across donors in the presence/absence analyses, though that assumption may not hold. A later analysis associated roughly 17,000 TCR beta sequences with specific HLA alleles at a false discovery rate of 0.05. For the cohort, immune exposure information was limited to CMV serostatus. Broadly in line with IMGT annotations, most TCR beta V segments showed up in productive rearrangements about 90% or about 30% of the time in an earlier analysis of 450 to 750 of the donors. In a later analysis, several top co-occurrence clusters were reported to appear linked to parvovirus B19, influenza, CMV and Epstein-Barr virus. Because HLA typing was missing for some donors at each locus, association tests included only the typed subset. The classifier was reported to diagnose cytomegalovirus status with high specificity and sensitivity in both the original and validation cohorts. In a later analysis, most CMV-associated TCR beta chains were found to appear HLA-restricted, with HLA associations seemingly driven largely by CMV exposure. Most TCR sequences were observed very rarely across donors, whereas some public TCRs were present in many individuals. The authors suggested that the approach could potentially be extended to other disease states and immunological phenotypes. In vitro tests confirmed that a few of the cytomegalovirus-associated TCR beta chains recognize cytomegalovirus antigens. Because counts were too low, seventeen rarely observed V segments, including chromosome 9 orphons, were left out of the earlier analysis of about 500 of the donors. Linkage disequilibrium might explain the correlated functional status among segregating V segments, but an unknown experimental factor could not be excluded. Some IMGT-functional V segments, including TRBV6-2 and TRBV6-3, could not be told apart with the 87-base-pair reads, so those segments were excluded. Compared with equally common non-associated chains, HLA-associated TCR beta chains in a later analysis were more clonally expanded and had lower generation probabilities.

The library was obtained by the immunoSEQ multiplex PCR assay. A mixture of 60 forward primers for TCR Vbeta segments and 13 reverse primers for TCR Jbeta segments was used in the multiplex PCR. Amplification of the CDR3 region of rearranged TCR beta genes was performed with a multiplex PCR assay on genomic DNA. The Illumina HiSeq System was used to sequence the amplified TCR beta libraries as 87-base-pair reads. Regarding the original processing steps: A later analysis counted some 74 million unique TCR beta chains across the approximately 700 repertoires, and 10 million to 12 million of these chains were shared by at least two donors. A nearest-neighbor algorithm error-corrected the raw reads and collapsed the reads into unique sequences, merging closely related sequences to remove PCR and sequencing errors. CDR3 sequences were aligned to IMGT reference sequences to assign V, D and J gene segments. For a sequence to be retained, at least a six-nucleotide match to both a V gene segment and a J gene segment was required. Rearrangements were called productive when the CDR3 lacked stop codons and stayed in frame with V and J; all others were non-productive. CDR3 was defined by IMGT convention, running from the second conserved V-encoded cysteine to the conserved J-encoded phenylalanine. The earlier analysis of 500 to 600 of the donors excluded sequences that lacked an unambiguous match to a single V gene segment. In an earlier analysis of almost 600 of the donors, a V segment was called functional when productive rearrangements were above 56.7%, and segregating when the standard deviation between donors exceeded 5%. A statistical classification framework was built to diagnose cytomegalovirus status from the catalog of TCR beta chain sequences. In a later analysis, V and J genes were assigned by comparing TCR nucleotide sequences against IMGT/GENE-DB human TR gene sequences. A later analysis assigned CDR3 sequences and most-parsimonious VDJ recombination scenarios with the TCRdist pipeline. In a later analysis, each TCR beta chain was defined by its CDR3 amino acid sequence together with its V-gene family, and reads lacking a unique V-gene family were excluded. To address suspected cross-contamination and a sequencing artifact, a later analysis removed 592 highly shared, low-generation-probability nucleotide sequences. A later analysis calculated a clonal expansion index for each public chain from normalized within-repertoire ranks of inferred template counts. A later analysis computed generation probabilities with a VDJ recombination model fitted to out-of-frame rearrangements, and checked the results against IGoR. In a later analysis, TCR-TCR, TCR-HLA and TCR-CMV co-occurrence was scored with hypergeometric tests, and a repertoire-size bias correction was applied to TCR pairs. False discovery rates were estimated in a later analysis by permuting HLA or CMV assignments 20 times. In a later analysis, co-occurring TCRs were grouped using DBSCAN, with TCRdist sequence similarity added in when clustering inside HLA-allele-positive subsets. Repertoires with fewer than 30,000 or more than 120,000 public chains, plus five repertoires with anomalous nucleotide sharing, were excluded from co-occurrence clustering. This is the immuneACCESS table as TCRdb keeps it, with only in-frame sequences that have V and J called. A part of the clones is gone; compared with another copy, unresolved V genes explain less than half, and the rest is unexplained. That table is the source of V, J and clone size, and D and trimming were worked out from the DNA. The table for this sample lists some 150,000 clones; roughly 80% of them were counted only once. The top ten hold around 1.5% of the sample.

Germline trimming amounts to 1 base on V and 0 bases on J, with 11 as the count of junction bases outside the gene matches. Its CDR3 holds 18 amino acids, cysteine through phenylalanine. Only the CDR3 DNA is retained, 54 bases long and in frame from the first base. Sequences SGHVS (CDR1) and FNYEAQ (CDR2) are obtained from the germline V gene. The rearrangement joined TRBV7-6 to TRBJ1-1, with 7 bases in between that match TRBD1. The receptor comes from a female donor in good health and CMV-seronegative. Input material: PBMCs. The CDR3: CASSLEALRQGMNTEAFF. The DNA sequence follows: TGTGCCAGCAGCTTAGAGGCGCTGAGACAGGGAATGAACACTGAAGCTTTCTTT.